Listed here are 20 T cell receptor beta chains from one sample, sequenced in a study of chemoradiotherapy in HPV16-positive cancers (dated by TCRdb to the early 2020s). Library preparation used the immunoSEQ multiplex PCR assay. Entries here come from immuneACCESS through TCRdb and include only in-frame sequences with V and J called. Some clones fail to appear in such tables; in the studies checked, an unresolved V gene covers under half of the shortfall, and the cause of the remainder is unknown. The sample records some 5,600 clones, over 60% of which are singletons. The ten largest account for roughly two fifths of the sample. Sample collection was performed from a patient who underwent chemoradiotherapy. These receptors all stem from a human donor with HPV-associated anogenital cancer.

This clone came up a few times. The rearrangement links TRBV30 to TRBJ1-1; D is possibly TRBD1 (5 bases). CDR1 is GTSNPN and CDR2 is SVGIG in the germline V gene (reference sequence). V was shortened by 2 bases and J by 0 bases, with 13 bases between the two germline ends. The CDR3 sequence is 15 residues long. The DNA of the CDR3 is TGTGCCTGGAGTCCAGGGCCCTCCATGAACACTGAAGCTTTCTTT. Its protein is CAWSPGPSMNTEAFF.

The V gene is TRBV5-6, the J gene TRBJ1-4; D gene unclear. In germline, CDR1 is SGHDT, CDR2 YYEEEE. The CDR3 is made up of 18 amino acids. Between the trimmed V and J ends, which lost 3 bases and 7 bases, there was a span of 25 bases. The CDR3 DNA follows: TGTGCCAGCAGCTCCCCCACCCGGATGGAGGGTTCGGGTGAAAAACTGTTTTTT. Translated: CASSSPTRMEGSGEKLFF.

The rearrangement uses TRBV10-2 and TRBJ2-2; D remains unclear. This CDR3 has 18 residues. V was clipped by 4 bases and J by 1 base, with 19 bases between them. Per germline, CDR1 WSHSY and CDR2 SAAADI. The CDR3 region has the DNA TGCGCCAGCAGTGGCAGTTCGGGTCCCGCCCTGAACACCGGGGAGCTGTTTTTT. Its protein is CASSGSSGPALNTGELFF.

The chain joins TRBV27 to TRBJ1-4; no definite D call. Trimming took 5 bases from V and 10 from J, leaving 14 bases between them. CDR1 and CDR2 from the germline V gene are MNHEY and SMNVEV (reference sequence). The CDR3 sequence is 13 residues long. The CDR3 nucleotides read TGTGCCAGCAGTCTTGCGTCCGGTACAAAACTGTTTTTT. Encoded protein: CASSLASGTKLFF.

This chain links TRBV4-1 with TRBJ2-7, with no clear D. V was shortened by 2 bases and J by 1 base, with 18 bases between the two germline ends. In germline, CDR1 is MGHRA, CDR2 YSYEKL. This CDR3 spans 17 amino acids. CDR3 sequence: CASSQFEVSAASYEQYF. The CDR3 bases are TGCGCCAGCAGCCAATTTGAAGTGTCGGCAGCTTCCTACGAGCAGTACTTC.

This clone occurred once. CDR3 loop: CASSLALKGDLSYNEQFF. CDR3 coding DNA: TGTGCCAGCAGCTTGGCTTTAAAGGGGGATCTCTCCTACAATGAGCAGTTCTTC. The chain uses TRBV5-6 and TRBJ2-1; D possibly corresponds to TRBD1 (6 bases). Germline V gene lookup returns CDR1 SGHDT and CDR2 YYEEEE. The CDR3 runs 18 residues. Trimming took off 0 bases at V and 0 bases at J, with 16 bases between the two ends.

This clone appeared a few times. This rearrangement joins TRBV6-4 to TRBJ2-2; D is perhaps TRBD1 (5 bases). CDR1 is MRHNA, CDR2 SNTAGT, per germline. Trimming removed 2 bases from V and 5 bases from J, with 12 bases in between. CDR3 size: 15 residues. This CDR3 reads CASSDGQGGTGELFF. The CDR3 coding sequence is TGTGCCAGCAGTGACGGCCAGGGTGGTACCGGGGAGCTGTTTTTT.

The gene calls are TRBV13 and TRBJ2-1; 9 nucleotides line up with TRBD2. The CDR3 runs 16 residues. V gave up 1 base and J gave up 8 bases; unmatched junction bases: 9. CDR1 and CDR2 (germline): PRHDT, FYEKMQ (reference sequence). The CDR3 bases are TGTGCCAGCAGCTTAGTTGCAAGCGGGGGGATCCATGAGCAGTTCTTC. Its translation is CASSLVASGGIHEQFF.

The rearrangement joins TRBV19 to TRBJ1-4, with D uncertain. CDR1 LNHDA and CDR2 SQIVND come from the germline V gene (reference sequence). The CDR3 covers 15 residues. V lost 3 bases and J 5 bases, leaving 13 bases between the germline ends. For the CDR3, the DNA is TGTGCCAGTAGTATCTTGGGAAGGGTCAATGAAAAACTGTTTTTT. It encodes CASSILGRVNEKLFF.

The chain links TRBV5-5 to TRBJ2-7; D gene unclear. V lost 5 bases, J lost 1 base, and 16 bases lay in between. CDR3 length: 15 amino acids. CDR1 SGHKS and CDR2 YYEKEE come from the germline V gene (reference sequence). CDR3 loop: CASRGYPERSYEQYF. CDR3 DNA sequence: TGTGCCAGCAGGGGATACCCGGAAAGGTCCTACGAGCAGTACTTC.

The chain links TRBV6-6 to TRBJ1-1; a possible D gene is TRBD1 (5 bases). The CDR3 sequence is 16 residues long. Trimming cost V 0 bases and J 3 bases, with 14 bases left between them. Germline assignment: CDR1 MNHNY and CDR2 SVGAGI (reference sequence). This CDR3 reads CASSYSLGVGHTEAFF. The CDR3 DNA is TGTGCCAGCAGTTACTCGCTGGGGGTGGGACACACTGAAGCTTTCTTT.

The gene calls are TRBV5-1 and TRBJ2-1, with D maybe TRBD1 (6 bases). This CDR3 comprises 16 residues. Looked up from germline, CDR1 is SGHRS and CDR2 is YFSETQ. V lost 0 bases to trimming and J lost 6 bases, with 16 bases between them. The CDR3 is CASSLGGTGSINEQFF. For the CDR3, the DNA is TGCGCCAGCAGCTTGGGTGGTACAGGGTCGATCAATGAGCAGTTCTTC.

This chain uses TRBV10-3 with TRBJ2-2, with 11 bases aligning to TRBD2. Germline V lookup: CDR1 ENHRY, CDR2 SYGVKD. Trimming cost V 6 bases and J 6 bases; bases outside gene matches: 6. The CDR3 is 15 amino acids. CDR3 DNA: TGTGCCATCAGAGCTAGCGGGGGGCTCCCCGGGGAGCTGTTTTTT. Its protein product is CAIRASGGLPGELFF.

The J gene is TRBJ1-1, the V gene TRBV30; no reliable D call. Germline assignment: CDR1 GTSNPN and CDR2 SVGIG (reference sequence). Trimming took off 1 base at V and 7 bases at J, with 7 bases between the two ends. This CDR3 is built from 11 residues. As DNA, the CDR3 is TGTGCCTGGAGTGAGGGATATGAAGCTTTCTTT. Amino acids: CAWSEGYEAFF.

The sample holds one count of this clone. The rearrangement uses TRBV2 and TRBJ2-3; no clear D. The V end lost 0 bases, the J end lost 0 bases, and 10 bases lay between the germline ends. The CDR3 length is 16 residues. CDR1 and CDR2 (germline): SNHLY, FYNNEI. CDR3 nucleotides: TGTGCCAGCAGTGAAGCTCCCAGCACCAGCACAGATACGCAGTATTTT. This translates into CASSEAPSTSTDTQYF.

The J gene is TRBJ2-7, the V gene TRBV27; TRBD1 aligns across 8 bases. V gave up 0 bases and J gave up 5 bases; unmatched junction bases: 6. CDR1 is MNHEY, CDR2 SMNVEV, per germline (reference sequence). The length of the CDR3 is 15 residues. As DNA, the CDR3 is TGTGCCAGCAGTTTATCTTACCTGGACAGGGACGAGCAGTACTTC. Translated, it gives CASSLSYLDRDEQYF.

The rearrangement links TRBV19 to TRBJ2-1; TRBD1 or TRBD2 may be the D gene (5 bases each). Trimming removed 8 bases from V and 0 bases from J, with 20 bases in between. The CDR3 spans 17 residues. Germline V gives CDR1 LNHDA, CDR2 SQIVND (reference sequence). The CDR3 region is CASYTWSLGVSYNEQFF. In DNA, the CDR3 is TGTGCCAGTTATACTTGGAGTTTGGGGGTCTCCTACAATGAGCAGTTCTTC.

This clone was recorded once. This chain links TRBV10-1 with TRBJ2-2; 10 nucleotides align to TRBD2. The CDR3 has 18 amino acids. The J segment lost 6 bases and the V segment lost 3 bases, leaving 13 bases of the junction unmatched. CDR1 WNHNN and CDR2 SYGVQD come from the germline V gene (reference sequence). The DNA for the CDR3 is TGCGCCAGCAGTGAAGGACTAGCGGTTCTCCTGTGCTCCGGGGAGCTGTTTTTT. It translates to CASSEGLAVLLCSGELFF.

The rearrangement joins TRBV7-3 to TRBJ2-1; 16 bases fit TRBD2. This CDR3 is 20 amino acids long. Germline V lookup: CDR1 SGHTA, CDR2 FQGTGA. Losses at the gene ends were 3 bases for V and 9 bases for J; bases not matched to a gene: 17. CDR3 sequence: CASSFMGLAGGPTGSAEQFF. The CDR3 coding sequence is TGTGCCAGCAGCTTTATGGGACTAGCGGGAGGGCCTACTGGTTCTGCTGAGCAGTTCTTC.

V is TRBV15 and J is TRBJ1-5, with a weak D call TRBD1 (6 bases). The CDR3 has 15 amino acids. Germline values: CDR1 LNHNV, CDR2 YYDKDF (reference sequence). V lost 1 base, J lost 6 bases, and 13 bases lay in between. This chain's CDR3 is CATSRVQGRGQPQHF. CDR3 DNA: TGTGCCACCAGCAGAGTACAGGGACGGGGTCAGCCCCAGCATTTT.